One T cell receptor beta chain is described in this entry. The V gene end was trimmed by 1 base and the J gene end by 6 bases; junction bases not matched to a gene: 13. The CDR3 extends over 18 amino acids. These data are taken from a study of T cells after posttransplantation cyclophosphamide. A marrow graft followed busulfan-fludarabine conditioning, with cyclophosphamide on days +3 and +4. Using immunoSEQ multiplex PCR, the repertoire was profiled, and TCRdb retains in-frame clones only, with some absent. Of under 8,500 clones in the sample, 60% to 80% were seen once. V and J are TRBV23-1 and TRBJ1-1; 11 bases are shared with TRBD1. TRBV23-1 is flagged as an ORF with uncertain function. The clonotype originates from a male patient between 25 and 39 years old who received an allogeneic stem cell transplant from a related donor, was CMV-positive, and had acute GVHD only. Some T cells may possibly be graft donor cells. Material: PBMCs, obtained almost 1,500 days after allogeneic stem cell transplant with posttransplant cyclophosphamide. The CDR3 sequence is CASSQWAGQGEDPPEAFF. The CDR3 region has the DNA TGCGCCAGCAGTCAATGGGCGGGACAGGGGGAAGACCCGCCTGAAGCTTTCTTT.